These T cell receptor beta chains were read from a single sample in a study of T cell responses to AZD1222 COVID-19 vaccine. The data were produced by immunoSEQ multiplex PCR, yet TCRdb's version contains in-frame clones alone and is incomplete. The table lists about 160,000 clones, 90% of them singletons. The sequenced sample was peripheral blood, obtained on day 0 of AZD1222 vaccination. Every receptor here comes from an adult in good health. The CDR3 runs from the conserved cysteine through the conserved F or W. A D gene is named only where the DNA matches it firmly. Only part of the rows carry a size: once, few, many, or a class if the clone is expanded.

once	TRBV6-2/TRBV6-3	.	TRBJ1-2	CASSYSPSRGDYGYTF	TGTGCCAGCAGTTACTCCCCTTCGAGAGGGGACTATGGCTACACCTTC
.	TRBV28	.	TRBJ2-7	CASRTGLAQYF	TGTGCCAGCAGAACAGGGTTAGCGCAGTACTTC
once	TRBV18	TRBD1	TRBJ1-4	CASSLGQAQGEKLFF	TGTGCCAGCTCACTCGGACAGGCCCAAGGAGAAAAACTGTTTTTT
.	TRBV14	.	TRBJ1-1	CASSQTRVNTEAFF	TGTGCCAGCAGCCAAACTAGGGTGAACACTGAAGCTTTCTTT
.	TRBV21-1	.	TRBJ2-7	CASSSKGGVGEQYF	TGTGCCAGCAGCTCCAAGGGGGGAGTGGGCGAGCAGTACTTC
once	TRBV29-1	.	TRBJ1-2	CSVAVGDTYGYTF	TGCAGCGTCGCGGTGGGGGACACCTATGGCTACACCTTC
.	TRBV6-4	.	TRBJ1-1	CASRTASKAFF	TGTGCCAGCCGGACAGCTTCTAAAGCTTTCTTT
.	TRBV9	TRBD1	TRBJ2-1	CASSFRQGNSYNEQFF	TGTGCCAGCAGCTTCCGACAGGGCAACTCCTACAATGAGCAGTTCTTC
.	TRBV4-1	TRBD1	TRBJ1-1	CASSQGDRLNTEAFF	TGCGCCAGCAGCCAGGGGGACAGGCTGAACACTGAAGCTTTCTTT
.	TRBV13	.	TRBJ2-1	CASMVGGSSYNEQFF	TGTGCCAGCATGGTTGGCGGAAGCTCCTACAATGAGCAGTTCTTC
.	TRBV6-5	TRBD1	TRBJ1-1	CASTPQGPNTEAFF	TGTGCCAGCACCCCACAGGGGCCGAACACTGAAGCTTTCTTT
.	TRBV21-1	.	TRBJ1-5	CASSIGGTGVILSNQPQHF	TGTGCCAGCAGCATAGGGGGGACAGGGGTAATTTTGAGCAATCAGCCCCAGCATTTT
.	TRBV5-1	TRBD1	TRBJ1-2	CASSPEQGLGGYTF	TGCGCCAGCAGCCCAGAACAGGGGCTTGGTGGCTACACCTTC
.	TRBV5-1	.	TRBJ2-2	CASKTQVNTGELFF	TGCGCCAGCAAGACACAGGTGAACACCGGGGAGCTGTTTTTT
.	TRBV11-2	TRBD1	TRBJ2-7	CASSLRGPYEQYF	TGTGCCAGCAGCTTGAGGGGGCCCTACGAGCAGTACTTC
.	TRBV28	TRBD1	TRBJ1-1	CASMDRATEAFF	TGTGCCAGCATGGACAGGGCCACTGAAGCTTTCTTT
.	TRBV3-1/TRBV3-2	.	TRBJ2-2	CASSQASIGELFF	TGTGCCAGCAGCCAAGCCTCCATCGGGGAGCTGTTTTTT
.	TRBV9	.	TRBJ1-2	CASSVEDRYGYTF	TGTGCCAGCAGCGTAGAGGACAGATATGGCTACACCTTC
.	TRBV6-5	.	TRBJ1-2	CASSYWNNRVGYTF	TGTGCCAGCAGTTACTGGAATAACAGGGTTGGCTACACCTTC
.	TRBV19	TRBD1	TRBJ2-2	CASSMGQGAGTGELFF	TGTGCCAGTAGTATGGGACAGGGGGCGGGCACCGGGGAGCTGTTTTTT
.	TRBV6-5	TRBD2	TRBJ2-3	CASLGGEGSGDTQYF	TGTGCCAGCCTCGGGGGGGAGGGATCAGGGGATACGCAGTATTTT
.	TRBV30	.	TRBJ1-1	CAWSVQIGGTEAFF	TGTGCCTGGAGTGTACAAATTGGAGGGACTGAAGCTTTCTTT
.	TRBV7-3	TRBD1	TRBJ1-2	CASSSQGALGYTF	TGTGCCAGCAGCTCACAGGGGGCATTGGGCTACACCTTC
.	TRBV6-5	.	TRBJ2-7	CATQGHPYEQYF	TGTGCCACCCAAGGGCACCCCTACGAGCAGTACTTC
.	TRBV5-1	.	TRBJ1-5	CASSWTIDQPQHF	TGCGCCAGCAGCTGGACAATAGATCAGCCCCAGCATTTT
.	TRBV15	.	TRBJ1-2	CATSSVGDYGYTF	TGTGCCACCAGCAGTGTCGGGGACTATGGCTACACCTTC
.	TRBV13	.	TRBJ1-5	CASSSGSSNQPQHF	TGTGCCAGCAGTTCGGGCTCGAGCAATCAGCCCCAGCATTTT
.	TRBV7-9	.	TRBJ1-2	CASSLSGRDDGYTF	TGTGCCAGCAGCTTATCAGGCAGGGATGACGGCTACACCTTC
.	TRBV6-6	TRBD1	TRBJ1-3	CASRADRGEGNTIYF	TGTGCCAGCAGGGCGGACAGGGGGGAAGGAAACACCATATATTTT
.	TRBV6-5	.	TRBJ2-7	CASSYSKGHEQYF	TGTGCCAGCAGTTACTCGAAGGGCCACGAGCAGTACTTC
.	TRBV6-5	.	TRBJ2-5	CASSYSGKETQYF	TGTGCCAGCAGTTACTCAGGGAAAGAGACCCAGTACTTC
.	TRBV7-6	.	TRBJ2-2	CASSLRAANTGELFF	TGTGCCAGCAGCTTAAGGGCAGCTAACACCGGGGAGCTGTTTTTT
.	TRBV12-3/TRBV12-4	.	TRBJ1-1	CASKPLRNTEAFF	TGTGCCAGCAAACCGCTGAGAAATACTGAAGCTTTCTTT
once	TRBV11-2	.	TRBJ1-2	CASSPTYGQYYGYTF	TGTGCCAGCAGCCCCACCTACGGACAGTACTATGGCTACACCTTC
.	TRBV4-1	.	TRBJ1-4	CASSLAPQEKLFF	TGCGCCAGCAGTCTAGCCCCCCAAGAAAAACTGTTTTTT
.	TRBV7-9	TRBD1	TRBJ2-7	CASSSTGGEQYF	TGTGCCAGCAGCTCGACAGGGGGCGAGCAGTACTTC
.	TRBV6-5	TRBD2	TRBJ2-1	CASRLAFGNEQFF	TGTGCCAGCAGACTAGCGTTCGGGAATGAGCAGTTCTTC
.	TRBV1	.	TRBJ2-3	CTSSQDNPADTDTQYF	TGCACCAGCAGCCAAGATAATCCAGCGGACACAGATACGCAGTATTTT
.	TRBV6-2/TRBV6-3	.	TRBJ1-4	CASSRLVGLNEKLFF	TGTGCCAGCAGCAGACTGGTGGGCCTTAATGAAAAACTGTTTTTT
.	TRBV5-1	TRBD2	TRBJ2-3	CASSLGLAGGRMRDTQYF	TGCGCCAGCAGCTTGGGTCTAGCGGGGGGCAGAATGCGAGATACGCAGTATTTT
few	TRBV28	.	TRBJ1-5	CASSRGPSNQPQHF	TGTGCCAGCAGCCGGGGACCTAGCAATCAGCCCCAGCATTTT
.	TRBV2	.	TRBJ2-5	CASSEARNGQETQYF	TGTGCCAGCAGTGAAGCGCGAAACGGCCAAGAGACCCAGTACTTC
.	TRBV4-2	.	TRBJ2-5	CASSQEGETQYF	TGTGCCAGCAGCCAAGAGGGAGAGACCCAGTACTTC
.	TRBV19	TRBD1	TRBJ2-1	CASRDRGPNEQFF	TGTGCCAGTAGGGACAGGGGGCCCAATGAGCAGTTCTTC
.	TRBV10-3	TRBD1	TRBJ2-7	CAIRGATGQKVEQYF	TGTGCCATAAGGGGCGCGACGGGACAGAAGGTCGAGCAGTACTTC
.	TRBV30	.	TRBJ1-1	CAWSFPWTEASEAFF	TGTGCCTGGAGTTTCCCGTGGACCGAAGCTAGTGAAGCTTTCTTT
.	TRBV9	.	TRBJ2-3	CASSARTFLSTDTQYF	TGTGCCAGCAGCGCCCGGACATTCCTCTCCACAGATACGCAGTATTTT
.	TRBV19	TRBD1	TRBJ1-5	CASRKQGAGQPQHF	TGTGCCAGTAGGAAACAGGGGGCAGGTCAGCCCCAGCATTTT
.	TRBV6-5	TRBD1	TRBJ1-6	CASSSDRGGSPLHF	TGTGCCAGCAGTTCAGACAGGGGAGGGTCACCCCTCCACTTT